This is a list of T cell receptor beta chains from one sample in a study of cytomegalovirus exposure and HLA in healthy donors. Measured with immunoSEQ multiplex PCR; TCRdb has only the in-frame clones, and not every one. The table shows about 120,000 clones, with 80% occurring only once. Material for sequencing was PBMCs. The origin of the receptors is a male donor in good health and CMV-seronegative. Each CDR3 is given with its conserved first and last residue.

v_call cdr3_aa
TRBV6-5 CASSYSGSRTYNEQFF
TRBV6-6 CASSFGTGHTEAFF
TRBV19 CASSISGRAHNEQFF
TRBV7-9 CASSNRRGVNFTEQYF
TRBV11-2 CASSSRPGRETQYF
TRBV5-1 CASSFRTGVSYNEQFF
TRBV7-9 CASSHRSSYERYF
TRBV6-4 CASSDGSGSTDTQYF
TRBV15 CATSLRQARTVF
TRBV28 CASSDDRGLGANGLTF
TRBV9 CASSESGGLAPSDTQYF
TRBV7-2 CASSLINSRNQPQHF
TRBV4-1 CASSQGEGANSPLHF
TRBV13 CASSARDVGQGAGEGANGLTF
TRBV5-8 CASSLPGLARDTQYF
TRBV28 CASSLVNTEAFF
TRBV30 CAWSGFWSRNTEAFF
TRBV6-1 CASSELPGINEKLFF
TRBV2 CASRRDTGNTIYF
TRBV7-6 CASTQGKWSYEQYF
TRBV28 CASSTYLDSYSNQPQHF
TRBV9 CASSGGWGREGNTIYF
TRBV7-9 CASTGLSGYTF
TRBV4-1 CASRGQGSSGNTIYF
TRBV7-3 CASSLSFSGAGYEQFF
TRBV30 CAWTGQANTEAFF
TRBV11-2 CASATLRNSGGTGLTQYF
TRBV5-5 CASSLDLAGGLSYEQYF
TRBV2 CASSDSGGGGELFF
TRBV11-2 CASSLEVSYEQFF
TRBV28 CASSFGGASTDTQYF
TRBV7-2 CASKLASSNNEQFF
TRBV5-4 CASSLQGTSLQQYF
TRBV10-3 CAIRRRGPGAGELFF
TRBV5-1 CASSLTGQGALSYEQYF
TRBV11-1 CASSRDTTSYEQYF
TRBV2 CASREPGQGARGYQPQHF
TRBV2 CASSGDKQAFF
TRBV13 CASTLGPETYEQYF
TRBV6-5 CASSYSRGSPLHF
TRBV5-1 CASSKTGLAFSYNEQFF
TRBV28 CASTPRGGGFGYTF
TRBV7-2 CASTLSGRNTEAFF
TRBV14 CASSLIFDTEAFF
TRBV5-5 CASSTLIGTEAFF
TRBV5-5 CASSSIQGASYGYTF
TRBV27 CASSQTSLRNEQFF
TRBV28 CASSPADRAAPYEQYF
TRBV6-5 CASSYSYEGGAGGYTF
TRBV6-5 CASRTTESGKNSQYF
TRBV27 CASRYRESTRETQYF
TRBV4-3 CASSQGTSGSYNEQFF
TRBV19 CASSISGSETQYF
TRBV5-1 CASSFGTGGAATNEKLFF
TRBV5-4 CASSFTGTGGNTEAFF
TRBV2 CASSEDRGTQYF
TRBV5-4 CASSLEQNTGELFF
TRBV2 CASSATGATNEKLFF
TRBV7-9 CSSSNQGSEAFF
TRBV2 CASSVTSGFIGNEQFF